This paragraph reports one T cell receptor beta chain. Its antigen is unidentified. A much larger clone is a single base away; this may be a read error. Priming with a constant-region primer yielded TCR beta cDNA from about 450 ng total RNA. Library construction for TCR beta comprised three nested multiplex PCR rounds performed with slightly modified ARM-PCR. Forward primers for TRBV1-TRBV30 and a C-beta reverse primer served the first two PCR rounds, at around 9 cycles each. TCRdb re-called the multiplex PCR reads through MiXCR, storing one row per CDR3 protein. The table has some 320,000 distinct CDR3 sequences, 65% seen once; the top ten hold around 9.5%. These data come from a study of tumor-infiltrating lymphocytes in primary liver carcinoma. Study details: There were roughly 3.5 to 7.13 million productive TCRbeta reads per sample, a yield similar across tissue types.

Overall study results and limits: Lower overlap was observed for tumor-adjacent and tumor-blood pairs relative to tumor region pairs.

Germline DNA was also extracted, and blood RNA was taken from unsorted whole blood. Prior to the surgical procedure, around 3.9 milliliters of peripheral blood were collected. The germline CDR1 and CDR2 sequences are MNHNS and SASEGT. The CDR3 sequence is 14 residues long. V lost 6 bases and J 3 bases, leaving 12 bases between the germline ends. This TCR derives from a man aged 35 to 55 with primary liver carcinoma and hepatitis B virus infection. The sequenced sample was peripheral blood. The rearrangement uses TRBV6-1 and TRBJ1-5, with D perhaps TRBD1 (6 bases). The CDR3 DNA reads TGTGCCAGCAGCCAAAGGGGGGACAATCAGCCCCAGCATTTT. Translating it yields CASSQRGDNQPQHF.